Shown below are 3 T cell receptor beta chains from a single sample sequenced in a study of identical twins (dated by TCRdb to the mid-2010s). Libraries were prepared through 5' RACE. Sequencing relied on an Illumina HiSeq 2000. TCRdb applied fastp at Q25 and MiXCR to the public reads, then kept only in-frame beta chains. All rows with the same CDR3 protein become a single entry with the most common DNA and genes. The sample data list approximately 500,000 distinct CDR3 sequences, and about 24% of these were observed just once. Clones ranked in the top ten supply roughly 2.8% of the sample. These same records also appear under a second study, on T cells expressing NK-cell markers.

Sample: CD4+ T cells sorted from blood. The receptors here all came from a woman aged 18-29 years in good health.

In this sample, this clonotype turned up once. CDR3 region: CSARDPSGRSYNEQFF. DNA for the CDR3: TGCAGTGCTAGAGATCCCAGCGGGCGCTCCTACAATGAGCAGTTCTTC. The chain employs TRBV20-1 and TRBJ2-1, with D perhaps matching TRBD2 (6 bases). V lost 0 bases to trimming and J lost 0 bases, with 12 bases between them. This CDR3 is 16 amino acids long. In germline, CDR1 is DFQATT, CDR2 SNEGSKA (reference sequence).

The chain links TRBV9 to TRBJ2-5; D may match TRBD1 or TRBD2 (5 bases each). Looked up from germline, CDR1 is SGDLS and CDR2 is YYNGEE. V was clipped by 3 bases and J by 5 bases, with 14 bases between them. The CDR3 runs 14 residues. The CDR3 reads CASSARGVGETQYF. The CDR3 DNA reads as TGTGCCAGCAGCGCCCGAGGGGTTGGGGAGACCCAGTACTTC.

The chain is built from TRBV30 and TRBJ2-3; possible D gene TRBD2, 5 bases. V was cut by 3 bases and J by 7 bases, with 8 bases left in between. CDR1 and CDR2 from the germline V gene are GTSNPN and SVGIG (reference sequence). The CDR3 covers 11 residues. CDR3 sequence reads: CAWRRAHTQYF. As DNA, the CDR3 is TGTGCCTGGAGGAGGGCACATACGCAGTATTTT.